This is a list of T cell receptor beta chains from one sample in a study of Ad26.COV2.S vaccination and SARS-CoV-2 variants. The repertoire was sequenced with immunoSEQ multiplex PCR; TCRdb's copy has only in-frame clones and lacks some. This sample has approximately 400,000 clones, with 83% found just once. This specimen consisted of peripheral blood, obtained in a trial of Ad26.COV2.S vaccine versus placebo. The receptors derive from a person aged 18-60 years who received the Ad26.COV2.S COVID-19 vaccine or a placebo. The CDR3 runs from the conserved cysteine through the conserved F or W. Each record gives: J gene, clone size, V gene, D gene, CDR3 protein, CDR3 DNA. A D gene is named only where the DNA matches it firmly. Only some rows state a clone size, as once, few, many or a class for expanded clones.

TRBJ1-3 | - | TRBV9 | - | CASSDIPGTGNTIYF | TGTGCCAGCAGCGATATTCCAGGGACTGGAAACACCATATATTTT
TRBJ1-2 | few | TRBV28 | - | CASSSPQRYGYTF | TGTGCCAGCAGTTCGCCGCAACGCTATGGCTACACCTTC
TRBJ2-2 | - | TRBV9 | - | CASSALQGGTGELFF | TGTGCCAGCAGCGCCTTACAGGGCGGCACCGGGGAGCTGTTTTTT
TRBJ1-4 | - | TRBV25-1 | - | CASSALQGRATNEKLFF | TGTGCCAGCAGTGCGTTACAAGGACGGGCAACTAATGAAAAACTGTTTTTT
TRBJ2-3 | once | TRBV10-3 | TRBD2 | CAISDQAGLTDTQYF | TGTGCCATCAGTGACCAAGCGGGGCTCACAGATACGCAGTATTTT
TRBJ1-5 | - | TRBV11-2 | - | CASSFDIYSNQPQHF | TGTGCCAGCAGCTTTGACATCTATAGCAATCAGCCCCAGCATTTT
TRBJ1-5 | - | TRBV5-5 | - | CASSLAAGNQPQHF | TGTGCCAGCAGCTTGGCGGCGGGTAATCAGCCCCAGCATTTT
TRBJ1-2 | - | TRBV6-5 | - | CASSPEGGGYGYTF | TGTGCCAGCAGTCCGGAGGGGGGTGGCTATGGCTACACCTTC
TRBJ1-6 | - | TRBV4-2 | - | CASSQDFGFNSPLHF | TGTGCCAGCAGCCAAGATTTCGGGTTTAATTCACCCCTCCACTTT
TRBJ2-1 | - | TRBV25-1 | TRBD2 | CASSEHTSGRVEQFF | TGTGCCAGCAGTGAACATACTAGCGGCAGGGTTGAGCAGTTCTTC
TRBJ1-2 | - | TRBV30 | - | CAWSIENYGYTF | TGTGCCTGGAGTATCGAGAACTATGGCTACACCTTC
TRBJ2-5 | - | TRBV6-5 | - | CASSQTQWETQYF | TGTGCCAGCAGCCAAACCCAGTGGGAGACCCAGTACTTC
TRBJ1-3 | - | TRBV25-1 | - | CASSDGAGNTIYF | TGTGCCAGCAGTGATGGGGCGGGAAACACCATATATTTT
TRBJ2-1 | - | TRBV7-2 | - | CASSLGLDFYEQFF | TGTGCCAGCAGCTTAGGACTAGATTTCTATGAGCAGTTCTTC
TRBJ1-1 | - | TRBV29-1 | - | CSVVPGNTEAFF | TGCAGCGTTGTCCCAGGGAACACTGAAGCTTTCTTT
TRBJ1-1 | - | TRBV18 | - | CASSPQGRFDTEAFF | TGTGCCAGCTCACCGCAGGGGAGGTTCGACACTGAAGCTTTCTTT
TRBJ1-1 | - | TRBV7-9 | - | CASTEPSYTEAFF | TGTGCCAGCACCGAGCCAAGTTACACTGAAGCTTTCTTT
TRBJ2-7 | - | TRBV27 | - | CASSWSSSYEQYF | TGTGCCAGCAGTTGGTCAAGCTCCTACGAGCAGTACTTC
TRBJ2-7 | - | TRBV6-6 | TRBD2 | CASRPLHGGGYEQYF | TGTGCCAGCAGGCCCCTCCATGGGGGGGGCTACGAGCAGTACTTC
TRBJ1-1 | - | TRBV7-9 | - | CASSYVWNTEAFF | TGTGCCAGCAGCTACGTTTGGAACACTGAAGCTTTCTTT
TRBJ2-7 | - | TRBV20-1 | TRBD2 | CSASSRRELYEQYF | TGCAGTGCTAGTTCAAGGCGGGAGTTGTACGAGCAGTACTTC
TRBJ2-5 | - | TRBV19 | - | CASSKSIGTSQETQYF | TGTGCCAGTAGTAAGTCCATCGGGACCTCACAAGAGACCCAGTACTTC
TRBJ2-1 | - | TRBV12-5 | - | CASGSESGEQFF | TGTGCTAGTGGTTCAGAATCGGGGGAGCAGTTCTTC
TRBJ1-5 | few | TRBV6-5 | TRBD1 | CASRDRENQPQHF | TGTGCCAGCAGGGACAGGGAAAATCAGCCCCAGCATTTT
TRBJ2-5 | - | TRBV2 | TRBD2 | CASLILAGGGETQYF | TGTGCCAGCCTTATCCTCGCGGGGGGGGGAGAGACCCAGTACTTC
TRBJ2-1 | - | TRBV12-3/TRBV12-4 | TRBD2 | CANGGTYNEQFF | TGTGCCAACGGGGGGACCTACAATGAGCAGTTCTTC
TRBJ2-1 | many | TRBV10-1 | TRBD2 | CASSESSGRLGEQFF | TGCGCCAGCAGTGAGTCCAGCGGGAGATTAGGTGAGCAGTTCTTC
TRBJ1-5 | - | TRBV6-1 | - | CASSEEGRYSNQPQHF | TGTGCCAGCAGTGAAGAGGGAAGATACAGCAATCAGCCCCAGCATTTT
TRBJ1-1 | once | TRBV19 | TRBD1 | CASSNRDRGPATEAFF | TGTGCCAGTAGTAACCGGGACAGGGGGCCTGCTACTGAAGCTTTCTTT
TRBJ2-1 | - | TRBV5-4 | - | CASSLLAGAPSSYNEQFF | TGTGCCAGCAGCTTACTGGCGGGGGCGCCAAGCTCCTACAATGAGCAGTTCTTC
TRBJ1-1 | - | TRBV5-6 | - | CASSLGWGADTEAFF | TGTGCCAGCAGCTTAGGTTGGGGAGCGGACACTGAAGCTTTCTTT
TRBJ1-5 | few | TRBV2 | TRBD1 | CASSFRQGDQPQHF | TGTGCCAGCAGTTTCCGACAGGGGGATCAGCCCCAGCATTTT
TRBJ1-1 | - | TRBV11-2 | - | CASSFGAGTEAFF | TGTGCCAGCAGCTTTGGGGCAGGGACTGAAGCTTTCTTT
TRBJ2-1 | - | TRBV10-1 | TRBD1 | CASSTDRVTYNEQFF | TGCGCCAGCAGTACGGACAGGGTGACCTACAATGAGCAGTTCTTC
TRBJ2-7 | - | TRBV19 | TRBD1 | CASSWDRNLIGEQYF | TGTGCCAGTAGTTGGGACAGAAACTTAATCGGGGAGCAGTACTTC
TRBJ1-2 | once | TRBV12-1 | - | CASSWGSTGVYGYTF | TGTGCCAGCAGCTGGGGTTCGACAGGGGTCTATGGCTACACCTTC
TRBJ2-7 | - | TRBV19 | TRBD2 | CASSTGTSGAYEQYF | TGTGCCAGTAGCACCGGGACTAGCGGTGCCTACGAGCAGTACTTC
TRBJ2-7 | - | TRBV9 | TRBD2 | CASSVGGRAGTQYEQYF | TGTGCCAGCAGCGTAGGCGGGAGGGCTGGGACCCAGTACGAGCAGTACTTC
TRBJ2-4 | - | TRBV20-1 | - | CSASLSGRGAKNIQYF | TGCAGTGCTAGTTTATCGGGTCGGGGAGCCAAAAACATTCAGTACTTC
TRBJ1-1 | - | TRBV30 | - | CAWSSLREGYTEAFF | TGTGCCTGGAGCTCCCTTAGGGAGGGCTACACTGAAGCTTTCTTT
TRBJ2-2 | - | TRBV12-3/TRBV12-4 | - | CASSSPGELFF | TGTGCCAGCAGCTCCCCCGGGGAGCTGTTTTTT
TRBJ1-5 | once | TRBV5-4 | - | CASSADNQPQHF | TGTGCCAGCAGCGCCGATAATCAGCCCCAGCATTTT
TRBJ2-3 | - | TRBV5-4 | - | CASSSGTRTDTQYF | TGTGCCAGCAGCTCCGGGACTCGCACAGATACGCAGTATTTT
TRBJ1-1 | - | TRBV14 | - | CASGPRGDTEAFF | TGTGCCAGCGGACCGAGAGGGGACACTGAAGCTTTCTTT
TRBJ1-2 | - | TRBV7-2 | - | CASSLVMRGVGGYTF | TGTGCCAGCAGCTTAGTAATGAGGGGGGTCGGAGGCTACACCTTC
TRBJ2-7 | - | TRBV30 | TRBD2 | CAWNHGLARGEQYF | TGTGCCTGGAACCACGGACTAGCCAGGGGTGAGCAGTACTTC
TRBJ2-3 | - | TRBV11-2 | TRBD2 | CASSGPAGGQSTQYF | TGTGCCAGCAGCGGACCAGCGGGAGGGCAAAGTACGCAGTATTTT
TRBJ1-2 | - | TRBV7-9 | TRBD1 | CASSLGQGADGYTF | TGTGCCAGCAGCTTAGGCCAGGGGGCGGATGGCTACACCTTC
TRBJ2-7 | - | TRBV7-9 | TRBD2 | CASSPRGLEGIYEQYF | TGTGCCAGCAGCCCAAGGGGACTAGAGGGAATCTACGAGCAGTACTTC
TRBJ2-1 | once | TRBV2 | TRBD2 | CATLQREGLNEQFF | TGTGCCACTCTGCAGCGGGAGGGCCTCAATGAGCAGTTCTTC
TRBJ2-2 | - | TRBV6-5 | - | CASSTGSPGELFF | TGTGCCAGCAGTACAGGGAGCCCCGGGGAGCTGTTTTTT
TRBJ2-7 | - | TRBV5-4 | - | CASSPPGSRVGEQYF | TGTGCCAGCAGCCCCCCCGGGTCGCGAGTGGGGGAGCAGTACTTC
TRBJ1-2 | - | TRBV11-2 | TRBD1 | CASSRVTGPGYTF | TGTGCCAGCAGCCGCGTGACAGGGCCTGGCTACACCTTC
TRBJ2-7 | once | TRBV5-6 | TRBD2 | CASSSQTSGSSYEQYF | TGTGCCAGCAGCTCGCAGACTAGCGGGAGCTCCTACGAGCAGTACTTC
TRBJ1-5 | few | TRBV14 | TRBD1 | CASSQVDRGLGNQPQHF | TGTGCCAGCAGCCAAGTAGACAGGGGGTTGGGCAATCAGCCCCAGCATTTT
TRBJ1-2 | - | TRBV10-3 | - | CAISESGGNYGYTF | TGTGCCATCAGTGAGTCGGGGGGAAACTATGGCTACACCTTC
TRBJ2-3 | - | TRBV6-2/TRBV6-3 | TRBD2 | CASSYIAGAADTQYF | TGTGCCAGCAGTTACATAGCGGGGGCGGCAGATACGCAGTATTTT
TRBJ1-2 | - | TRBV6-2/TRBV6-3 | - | CASSHDGVYGYTF | TGTGCCAGCAGCCACGACGGTGTCTATGGCTACACCTTC